Each of the 9 T cell receptor beta chains below was sequenced from the same sample in a study of siplizumab effects on memory and regulatory T cells. Using immunoSEQ multiplex PCR, the repertoire was profiled, and TCRdb retains in-frame clones only, with some absent. The sample lists around 65,000 clones, roughly 85% occurring once. The sequenced sample consisted of memory CD4+ T cells sorted from blood. These receptors all stem from a human donor in good health.

The gene calls are TRBV7-9 and TRBJ1-4; D call uncertain. CDR3 length: 11 amino acids. The V end lost 5 bases, the J end lost 7 bases, and 5 bases lay between the germline ends. The germline CDR1 and CDR2 sequences are SEHNR and FQNEAQ (reference sequence). This chain's CDR3 is CASSTGEKLFF. The CDR3 DNA is TGTGCCAGCAGCACGGGTGAAAAACTGTTTTTT.

This clone occurred once. The chain employs TRBV6-5 and TRBJ2-2; D tentatively fits TRBD1 or TRBD2 (7 bases each). Germline lookup yields CDR1 MNHEY and CDR2 SVGAGI. V lost 6 bases to trimming and J lost 6 bases, with 14 bases between them. The CDR3 spans 14 residues. The CDR3 sequence is CASSSQGRAGELFF. As DNA, the CDR3 is TGTGCCAGCAGCTCACAGGGGAGGGCCGGGGAGCTGTTTTTT.

This chain links TRBV19 with TRBJ1-5, with D tentatively TRBD1 (5 bases). Trimming pared 5 bases from V and 3 bases from J, leaving 11 bases between. Germline lookup yields CDR1 LNHDA and CDR2 SQIVND (reference sequence). CDR3 length: 14 amino acids. CDR3 residues: CASSPGPTNQPQHF. The CDR3 coding sequence is TGTGCCAGTAGTCCGGGACCGACCAATCAGCCCCAGCATTTT.

V and J are TRBV11-3 and TRBJ1-5; tentatively, D is TRBD1 (6 bases). V was trimmed by 7 bases and J by 0 bases, leaving 16 bases between them. In germline, CDR1 is SGHNT, CDR2 YENEEA. The CDR3 has 16 residues. This chain's CDR3 is CASIRRRGYSNQPQHF. For the CDR3, the DNA is TGTGCCAGCATCCGACGCAGGGGATATAGCAATCAGCCCCAGCATTTT.

About this clone itself: This sample also contains other DNA sequences that code for the same CDR3. This chain connects TRBV9 to TRBJ1-3; no clear D gene. The CDR3 runs to 15 residues. V lost 3 bases to trimming and J lost 0 bases, with 10 bases between them. Germline V gene data show CDR1 as SGDLS and CDR2 as YYNGEE. The DNA of the CDR3 is TGTGCCAGCAGCGCCCTAAGGGACTCTGGAAACACCATATATTTT. Amino acids: CASSALRDSGNTIYF.

This clone was counted once. The CDR3 coding sequence is TGTGCCAGCAGCTCTACCGGGGGCTACACCTTC. Its translation: CASSSTGGYTF. This chain joins TRBV11-2 and TRBJ1-2; D is uncertain. Germline values: CDR1 SGHAT, CDR2 FQNNGV. The CDR3 runs 11 residues. With 4 bases removed from V and 8 bases from J, the gap between germline ends came to 8 bases. Variable domain in full (rest from reference TRBV11-2 and TRBJ1-2): EAGVAQSPRYKIIEKRQSVAFWCNPISGHATLYWYQQILGQGPKLLIQFQNNGVVDDSQLPKDRFSAERLKGVDSTLKIQPAKLEDSAVYLCASSSTGGYTFGSGTRLTVV.

The rearrangement uses TRBV28 and TRBJ2-2, with D possibly matching TRBD1 (5 bases). CDR3 length: 17 amino acids. Germline V gives CDR1 MDHEN, CDR2 SYDVKM. Trimming took 3 bases from V and 4 from J, leaving 18 bases between them. The CDR3 sequence is CASSFLQGIRGTGELFF. The CDR3 DNA reads as TGTGCCAGCAGTTTTTTGCAGGGCATTCGCGGCACCGGGGAGCTGTTTTTT.

The rearrangement links TRBV29-1 to TRBJ2-7; a possible D gene is TRBD2 (6 bases). Trimming shortened V by 3 bases and J by 6 bases, and 9 bases separated the two germline ends. This CDR3 is 11 amino acids long. Looked up from germline, CDR1 is SQVTM and CDR2 is ANQGSEA. CDR3 coding DNA: TGCAGCGTTGATTGGAGGGCCGAGCAGTACTTC. Its protein is CSVDWRAEQYF.

CDR3 region: CASTKLATYEQYF. In nucleotides, the CDR3 is TGTGCCAGTACCAAATTAGCTACCTACGAGCAGTACTTC. The chain is built from TRBV27 and TRBJ2-5; D gene unclear. The J call may be wrong; the DNA end is better matched by TRBJ2-7. Looked up from germline, CDR1 is MNHEY and CDR2 is SMNVEV (reference sequence). The CDR3 loop spans 13 amino acids.